This is a list of T cell receptor beta chains from one sample in a study of T cell responses to AZD1222 COVID-19 vaccine. Profiling relied on immunoSEQ multiplex PCR, and the TCRdb table lists in-frame clones only, not all of them. The profile covers about 140,000 clones, with approximately 90% appearing a single time and around 3% taken by the ten largest. The material sequenced was peripheral blood, taken on day 0 of AZD1222 vaccination. These receptors were taken from an adult in good health. Both conserved end residues are part of each CDR3. The D gene is left open where the match is weak. Size is stated for part of the rows, as once, few or many counts, or as a class when the clone is expanded.

clone size,D gene,V gene,J gene,CDR3 protein,CDR3 DNA
.,.,TRBV7-2,TRBJ2-1,CASSSTGAYNEQFF,TGTGCCAGCAGCTCAACTGGGGCCTACAATGAGCAGTTCTTC
.,.,TRBV11-3,TRBJ2-7,CASSLTGFHEQYF,TGTGCCAGCAGCCTTACGGGGTTCCACGAGCAGTACTTC
.,.,TRBV2,TRBJ2-2,CASGGRSGTGELFF,TGTGCCAGCGGAGGAAGGAGCGGCACCGGGGAGCTGTTTTTT
once,.,TRBV4-1,TRBJ1-5,CASSHPNADGVNQPQHF,TGCGCCAGCAGCCACCCTAATGCGGACGGCGTTAATCAGCCCCAGCATTTT
.,.,TRBV5-1,TRBJ2-3,CASSLDTGTDTQYF,TGCGCCAGCAGCTTGGACACAGGGACAGATACGCAGTATTTT
few,.,TRBV5-1,TRBJ2-1,CASSLGNEQFF,TGCGCCAGCAGCTTGGGAAATGAGCAGTTCTTC
.,.,TRBV27,TRBJ2-7,CASSLSSLREQYF,TGTGCCAGCAGTTTAAGCTCCCTCAGGGAGCAGTACTTC
once,.,TRBV14,TRBJ1-2,CASSQDLGGYGYTF,TGTGCCAGCAGCCAAGACCTCGGGGGCTATGGCTACACCTTC
.,.,TRBV5-1,TRBJ2-5,CASSLSRLGETQYF,TGCGCCAGCAGCTTGTCACGTCTGGGGGAGACCCAGTACTTC
.,.,TRBV15,TRBJ1-2,CATSRDPGDGYTF,TGTGCCACCAGCAGAGATCCTGGGGATGGCTACACCTTC
.,.,TRBV10-3,TRBJ2-3,CAISGPADTQYF,TGTGCCATCAGTGGCCCAGCAGATACGCAGTATTTT
once,TRBD2,TRBV6-4,TRBJ2-2,CASSDAPGRGNTGELFF,TGTGCCAGCAGTGACGCCCCAGGGAGGGGGAACACCGGGGAGCTGTTTTTT
.,.,TRBV25-1,TRBJ2-1,CASSERVSKFF,TGTGCCAGCAGTGAAAGGGTTAGTAAGTTCTTC
once,TRBD2,TRBV3-1/TRBV3-2,TRBJ2-5,CASSPEVPGAGRETQYF,TGTGCCAGCAGCCCCGAAGTCCCGGGAGCGGGACGAGAGACCCAGTACTTC
.,TRBD2,TRBV5-1,TRBJ2-7,CASSLEPTSGGPHEQYF,TGCGCCAGCAGCTTGGAGCCAACTAGCGGGGGGCCCCACGAGCAGTACTTC
.,.,TRBV7-2,TRBJ2-3,CASSLVAGQNPTDTQYF,TGTGCCAGCAGCTTAGTCGCCGGACAGAATCCGACAGATACGCAGTATTTT
.,TRBD1,TRBV7-2,TRBJ1-2,CASSSGQALYGYTF,TGTGCCAGCAGCTCCGGACAGGCCCTCTATGGCTACACCTTC
.,.,TRBV18,TRBJ2-7,CASSLRDGFYEQYF,TGTGCCAGCTCACTGCGGGACGGTTTCTACGAGCAGTACTTC
.,TRBD1,TRBV15,TRBJ2-7,CATSSADRGFYEQYF,TGTGCCACCAGCAGTGCTGACAGGGGGTTCTACGAGCAGTACTTC
.,.,TRBV7-2,TRBJ2-7,CASLWGASGGREQYF,TGTGCCAGCCTCTGGGGGGCTAGCGGAGGAAGGGAGCAGTACTTC
.,.,TRBV4-3,TRBJ1-6,CASSPSQNSPLHF,TGCGCCAGCAGCCCCTCCCAGAATTCACCCCTCCACTTT
.,TRBD2,TRBV2,TRBJ2-3,CASGSGGAWWSTDTQYF,TGTGCCAGCGGTAGCGGGGGGGCCTGGTGGAGCACAGATACGCAGTATTTT
.,.,TRBV5-1,TRBJ2-7,CASSSPGRNIYEQYF,TGCGCCAGCAGCTCTCCGGGACGGAACATCTACGAGCAGTACTTC
.,.,TRBV7-2,TRBJ2-1,CASSLRGSSYNEQFF,TGTGCCAGCAGCCTCAGGGGTAGTTCCTACAATGAGCAGTTCTTC
.,.,TRBV7-3,TRBJ2-7,CASSRSSYEQYF,TGTGCCAGCAGCCGTTCCTCCTACGAGCAGTACTTC
once,.,TRBV5-1,TRBJ1-4,CASSMDGSTNEKLFF,TGCGCCAGCAGCATGGACGGATCAACTAATGAAAAACTGTTTTTT
once,.,TRBV7-2,TRBJ2-6,CASSLSSSGANVLTF,TGTGCCAGCAGCTTAAGCAGTTCTGGGGCCAACGTCCTGACTTTC
.,.,TRBV11-3,TRBJ1-2,CASSLENSYGYTF,TGTGCCAGCAGCTTAGAGAATAGCTATGGCTACACCTTC
.,TRBD1,TRBV11-3,TRBJ2-2,CASSARGRNTGELFF,TGTGCCAGCAGCGCCAGGGGGCGGAACACCGGGGAGCTGTTTTTT
.,.,TRBV7-3,TRBJ2-1,CASSPPGLSSYNEQFF,TGTGCCAGCAGCCCCCCAGGTTTAAGCTCCTACAATGAGCAGTTCTTC
few,.,TRBV18,TRBJ2-5,CASSPGEGQTQYF,TGTGCCAGCTCACCGGGAGAGGGACAGACCCAGTACTTC
.,.,TRBV5-1,TRBJ1-3,CASSLSYSGNTIYF,TGCGCCAGCAGCTTAAGCTACTCTGGAAACACCATATATTTT
.,.,TRBV27,TRBJ2-3,CASNQGPGGQYF,TGTGCCAGCAATCAGGGTCCTGGGGGGCAGTATTTT
.,.,TRBV5-1,TRBJ2-7,CASSLEGLGTYEQYF,TGCGCCAGCAGCTTGGAGGGGCTAGGGACCTACGAGCAGTACTTC
few,TRBD1,TRBV11-2,TRBJ2-1,CASSLAQGAHEQFF,TGTGCCAGCAGCTTAGCCCAGGGGGCTCATGAGCAGTTCTTC
.,TRBD1,TRBV30,TRBJ2-7,CAWSLRDRDNEQYF,TGTGCCTGGAGTCTCCGGGACAGGGATAACGAGCAGTACTTC
.,.,TRBV28,TRBJ1-2,CASSPSYGYTF,TGTGCCAGCAGTCCGAGTTATGGCTACACCTTC
.,.,TRBV7-9,TRBJ2-1,CASSRLASRIDEQFF,TGTGCCAGCAGCCGATTAGCTTCCCGAATCGATGAGCAGTTCTTC
once,.,TRBV2,TRBJ2-5,CASSREQETQYF,TGTGCCAGCAGCCGGGAACAAGAGACCCAGTACTTC
.,.,TRBV4-3,TRBJ1-4,CASSQDQLATNEKLFF,TGCGCCAGCAGCCAAGATCAGCTTGCAACTAATGAAAAACTGTTTTTT
.,TRBD1,TRBV7-8,TRBJ1-1,CASILRGTGPEAFF,TGTGCCAGCATCCTGCGAGGGACAGGACCTGAAGCTTTCTTT
.,.,TRBV5-1,TRBJ1-1,CARTGTEAFF,TGCGCCCGAACGGGGACTGAAGCTTTCTTT
.,.,TRBV11-2,TRBJ2-1,CASSLSWRGTDEQFF,TGTGCCAGCAGCTTGTCATGGCGCGGGACGGATGAGCAGTTCTTC
.,.,TRBV9,TRBJ2-7,CASSARVADEQYF,TGTGCCAGCAGCGCTCGGGTCGCCGACGAGCAGTACTTC